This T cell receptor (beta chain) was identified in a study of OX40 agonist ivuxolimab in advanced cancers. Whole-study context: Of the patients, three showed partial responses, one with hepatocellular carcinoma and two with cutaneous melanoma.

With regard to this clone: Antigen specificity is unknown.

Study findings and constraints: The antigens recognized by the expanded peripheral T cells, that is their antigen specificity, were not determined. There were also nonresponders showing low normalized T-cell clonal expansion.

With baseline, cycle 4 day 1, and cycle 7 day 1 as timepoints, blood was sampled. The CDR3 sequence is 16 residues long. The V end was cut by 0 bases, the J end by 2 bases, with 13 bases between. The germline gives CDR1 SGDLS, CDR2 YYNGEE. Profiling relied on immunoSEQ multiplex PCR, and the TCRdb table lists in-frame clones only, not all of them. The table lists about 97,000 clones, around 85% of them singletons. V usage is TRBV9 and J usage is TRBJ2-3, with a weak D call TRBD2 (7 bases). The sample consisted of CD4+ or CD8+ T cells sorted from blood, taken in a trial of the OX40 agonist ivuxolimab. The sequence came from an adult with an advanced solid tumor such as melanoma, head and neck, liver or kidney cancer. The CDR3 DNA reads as TGTGCCAGCAGCGTAGATGCGCGGGGGCCCACAGATACGCAGTATTTT. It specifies CASSVDARGPTDTQYF.